The clone carrying this T cell receptor (beta chain) was counted between two and nine times. What it recognizes is unknown. This CDR3 has 14 amino acids. Deletions cut 2 bases from V and 8 bases from J, with 14 bases between. Per germline, CDR1 MNHEY and CDR2 SVGAGI. The primer mix had 60 Vbeta and 13 Jbeta primers. Assay used: immunoSEQ multiplex PCR; TCRdb lists only in-frame clones, some missing. The sample lists approximately 140,000 clones, approximately 80% occurring once. The entry originates in a study of cytomegalovirus exposure and HLA in healthy donors. Findings of the study overall: Common viral pathogens seemed, in a later analysis, to connect with several of the most significant clusters. By HLA locus, TCR association rates varied in a later analysis, with DRB1 showing the most and HLA-C the fewest.

The rearrangement uses TRBV6-5 and TRBJ2-3; D is uncertain. The sample taken for sequencing was PBMCs. This TCR was sampled from a man aged 18 to 35 in good health and CMV-seronegative. The CDR3 reads CASSYVQALSTQYF. In nucleotides, the CDR3 is TGTGCCAGCAGTTACGTCCAGGCCCTCTCTACGCAGTATTTT.